The 14 T cell receptor beta chains given below trace back to one sample, sequenced in a study of T cells after posttransplantation cyclophosphamide (dated by TCRdb to about 2016). The control cohort consisted of 11 patients who had myeloablative marrow transplants with methotrexate plus a calcineurin inhibitor and who were sampled 1 year after transplant. Library prep was done by the immunoSEQ multiplex PCR assay. TCRdb provides this immuneACCESS table in a form limited to in-frame rearrangements. Some clones are lacking; in checked studies, under half of them reflect an unresolved V gene, and why the rest are absent is not known. This sample has about 21,000 clones in its table, and 80% to 90% of those were observed once. Of the sample, about 2% falls within the top ten clones. The material sequenced was PBMCs, taken approximately twelve months after allogeneic stem cell transplant with calcineurin inhibitor and methotrexate. The receptor source for this set is a female patient in her 30s who received an allogeneic stem cell transplant from an unrelated donor, was CMV-positive, and had acute and chronic GVHD. The graft donor may be the source of some T cells after a transplant.

The CDR3 bases are TGCGCCAGCAGCCAATTCCCCCAGGGCGAACTAACCCAAGAGACCCAGTACTTC. This translates into CASSQFPQGELTQETQYF. V and J are TRBV4-1 and TRBJ2-5, with D perhaps matching TRBD1 (5 bases). The length of the CDR3 is 18 residues. V lost 2 bases and J lost 1, with 20 bases in between. Germline V CDR1 and CDR2: MGHRA, YSYEKL.

The genes are TRBV29-1 and TRBJ1-2, with D possibly TRBD1 on 6 matching bases. The CDR3 runs 15 residues. The V gene's germline CDR1 is SQVTM and CDR2 ANQGSEA. V was trimmed by 1 base and J by 0 bases, leaving 12 bases between them. The CDR3 loop reads CSVEGTALANYGYTF. Written as DNA, the CDR3 is TGCAGCGTTGAAGGGACAGCGTTAGCTAACTATGGCTACACCTTC.

In this sample, this clone turned up once. V usage is TRBV14 and J usage is TRBJ2-2; D is possibly TRBD2 (6 bases). Germline values: CDR1 SGHDN, CDR2 FVKESK. V lost 4 bases and J lost 11, with 17 bases in between. This CDR3 has 14 residues. CDR3 coding DNA: TGTGCCAGCAGCCTGCTCCGGACCGGGGGAGAGCTGTTTTTT. Translated: CASSLLRTGGELFF.

This sequence joins TRBV2 and TRBJ1-4, with 9 bases aligning to TRBD1. The V segment lost 3 bases and the J segment 5 bases; nucleotides outside the gene matches: 1. Germline lookup yields CDR1 SNHLY and CDR2 FYNNEI. CDR3 length: 14 residues. CDR3 sequence: CASSDGQGNEKLFF. The CDR3 nucleotides are TGTGCCAGCAGTGACGGACAGGGGAATGAAAAACTGTTTTTT.

This clone occurred a few times. The chain employs TRBV12-5 and TRBJ1-1; the match to TRBD1 covers 8 bases. Unmatched junction bases numbered 8, after V lost 3 bases and J lost 5 bases. Germline V gene sequence: CDR1 LGHNT, CDR2 FRNRAP. This CDR3 is 15 amino acids long. DNA for the CDR3: TGTGCTAGTGGTTTACCAGGGGGCTCGGGGACTGAAGCTTTCTTT. Protein: CASGLPGGSGTEAFF. Full variable domain (rest looked up from reference TRBV12-5 and TRBJ1-1): DARVTQTPRHKVTEMGQEVTMRCQPILGHNTVFWYRQTMMQGLELLAYFRNRAPLDDSGMPKDRFSAEMPDATLATLKIQPSEPRDSAVYFCASGLPGGSGTEAFFGQGTRLTVV.

The rearrangement joins TRBV7-2 to TRBJ2-6; perhaps TRBD2 as D (5 bases). This CDR3 is 14 amino acids long. V shed 5 bases and J shed 0 bases, with 5 bases lying between them. CDR1 is SGHTA and CDR2 is FQGNSA in the germline V gene. The CDR3 spells CASSRDSGANVLTF. The CDR3 DNA follows: TGTGCCAGCAGCCGGGACTCTGGGGCCAACGTCCTGACTTTC.

The chain is built from TRBV2 and TRBJ2-2; no reliable D call. Trimming shortened V by 5 bases and J by 2 bases, and 3 bases separated the two germline ends. The CDR3 extends over 12 amino acids. Germline V gene data show CDR1 as SNHLY and CDR2 as FYNNEI. The DNA of the CDR3 is TGTGCCAGCAGTCTCAACACCGGGGAGCTGTTTTTT. Its protein product is CASSLNTGELFF. The full variable domain, rest sourced from reference TRBV2 and TRBJ2-2, is EPEVTQTPSHQVTQMGQEVILRCVPISNHLYFYWYRQILGQKVEFLVSFYNNEISEKSEIFDDQFSVERPDGSNFTLKIRSTKLEDSAMYFCASSLNTGELFFGEGSRLTVL.

Only a few counts were recorded for this clone. The chain is built from TRBV10-2 and TRBJ1-1, with D uncertain. The CDR3 contains 13 residues. The germline CDR1 and CDR2 sequences are WSHSY and SAAADI. V was pared by 9 bases and J by 3 bases, with 14 bases between. The CDR3 nucleotides read TGCGCCAGTAGACTACGGTCGGACACTGAAGCTTTCTTT. Protein sequence: CASRLRSDTEAFF.

This sequence joins TRBV4-3 and TRBJ2-5, with TRBD1 matching over 7 bases. V dropped 3 bases and J dropped 2; count of bases not matched to a gene: 3. CDR1 is LGHNA, CDR2 YSLEER, per germline. This CDR3 has 14 residues. The CDR3 spells CASSQYRGQETQYF. Written as DNA, the CDR3 is TGCGCCAGCAGCCAGTACAGGGGTCAAGAGACCCAGTACTTC.

J is TRBJ2-1 and V is TRBV11-3; a weak D match, TRBD1 (5 bases). Trimming removed 4 bases at V and 2 bases at J, with 9 bases between. The CDR3 length is 14 residues. Looked up from germline, CDR1 is SGHNT and CDR2 is YENEEA. CDR3 in amino acids: CASSSEDTYNEQFF. The CDR3 DNA sequence: TGTGCCAGCAGCTCAGAGGACACCTACAATGAGCAGTTCTTC.

The chain combines TRBV18 with TRBJ1-3, with TRBD1 matching 8 bases. The trim removed 6 bases at V and 0 bases at J, leaving 4 bases unmatched. This CDR3 comprises 15 residues. The germline V gene encodes CDR1 KGHSH and CDR2 LQKENI. The CDR3 loop reads CASSGQGASGNTIYF. In DNA form, the CDR3 reads TGTGCCAGCTCCGGACAGGGAGCCTCTGGAAACACCATATATTTT.

The V call is TRBV7-9, the J call TRBJ2-3; no clear D. This CDR3 is built from 12 residues. Trimming shortened V by 3 bases and J by 6 bases, and 7 bases separated the two germline ends. Germline CDR1 reads SEHNR; CDR2 reads FQNEAQ (reference sequence). CDR3 residues: CASSLSGDTQYF. The CDR3, as DNA: TGTGCCAGCAGCTTGTCCGGGGATACGCAGTATTTT.

The rearrangement joins TRBV9 to TRBJ2-2; possibly TRBD2 for D (7 bases). In germline, CDR1 is SGDLS, CDR2 YYNGEE. The CDR3 is made up of 15 amino acids. With 6 bases removed from V and 0 bases from J, the gap between germline ends came to 12 bases. CDR3 sequence reads: CASNLGGANTGELFF. The CDR3 coding sequence is TGTGCCAGCAACCTAGGGGGGGCGAACACCGGGGAGCTGTTTTTT.

V and J are TRBV30 and TRBJ2-3, with TRBD2 identical over 7 bases. Per the germline V gene, CDR1 is GTSNPN and CDR2 is SVGIG (reference sequence). J lost 5 bases, V lost 3 bases, and 5 bases had no gene match. This CDR3 contains 13 residues. The CDR3 is CAWSQGLQDTQYF. The CDR3 DNA is TGTGCCTGGAGCCAGGGACTACAAGATACGCAGTATTTT.